This TCR beta chain was documented in a study of T cell responses to AZD1222 COVID-19 vaccine (dated by TCRdb to the early 2020s). For the wider study: AZD1222 recipients whose second dose came at about 4 weeks and those whose second dose came at about 12 weeks were combined into one group, since spike-specific TCR depth and breadth did not differ between the two schedules. Trial participants were enrolled by age into subgroups of 18-55, 56-69 and 70-plus years, and about 150, 27 and 61 TCR-sequenced participants, respectively, were included in these subgroups. A total of 233 trial participants underwent TCR sequencing, of whom 200 to 220 received two doses of AZD1222 and some 25 received two doses of the MenACWY control vaccine. Study-wide conclusions, independent of this receptor: Only five or six AZD1222 recipients were SARS-CoV-2 seropositive at baseline, limiting conclusions about previously exposed vaccinees. The vaccine-associated CD4 TCRs covered the entire spike protein, and the dominant responses fell in regions 160-218 and 743-854. Because no samples from the day 14 peak response were available, repertoires could be characterized only after the peak T cell response. The 56-69-year group was small, and its depth increase did not reach significance, likely because of low power. Reportedly, almost half of the unique spike-specific TCRs recognized epitopes lying outside the regions that are mutated in the B.1.351 and B.1.1.7 variants. Spike-specific TCR breadth and depth rose significantly after two AZD1222 doses compared with day 0 and with MenACWY recipients. Participants were mostly white British and included more females than males, and it was suggested by the authors that clonal diversity may have been underestimated.

As to this clone: The antigen it recognizes is unknown. No much larger clone exists at a distance of one base, and base qualities are not known.

From the cysteine up to the phenylalanine, the CDR3 has a length of 16 residues. This entry keeps only the CDR3 DNA: 48 bases, framed from base 1. The CDR1 and CDR2 encoded by the germline V gene are SGDLS and YYNGEE. The V end loses 0 bases and the J end loses 0 bases, and a stretch of 12 bases separates them. The CDR3 regions of human TCRbeta chains were analyzed by immunosequencing. The original methods were these. Repertoire TCRs were matched against a reference library of SARS-CoV-2-specific TCRs generated with the MIRA antigen-specificity platform. Breadth was defined as the fraction of unique TCRs that were SARS-CoV-2-associated, and depth was defined as the fraction of total T cells that were SARS-CoV-2-associated. Using the MIRA data, each spike-specific TCR was mapped to the spike region that the TCR reacts to and placed in a CD4 or CD8 class. Log10-transformed breadth and depth values were compared by one-way ANOVA with Sidak's multiple comparisons tests. In TCRdb, the immuneACCESS table is reduced to in-frame sequences with V and J assigned. These tables do not hold every clone; where another copy was compared, an unresolved V gene accounts for under half, and the others remain unexplained. The DNA was the basis for D and trimming; V, J and clone size are from that table. The sample table lists approximately 110,000 clones, roughly nine tenths of them with a count of one. Approximately 4% of the sample goes to the ten largest clones.

The time point label here, explained by the study, means: baseline before first vaccination. Vaccinee samples came from UK trials COV001 and COV002, including a single-blind randomized controlled phase 2/3 trial of AZD1222 (ChAdOx1 nCoV-19) in healthy adults. Trial participant PBMC samples were collected at day 0 and day 28 after the second dose for TCRbeta chain sequencing. This sequence originates from an adult in good health. Sequenced here: peripheral blood, sampled on day 0 of AZD1222 vaccination. This receptor chain uses TRBV9 and TRBJ1-1; TRBD1 is possibly the D segment (6 matching bases). The sequenced DNA: TGTGCCAGCAGCGTAGACGGGGGCCTCATGAACACTGAAGCTTTCTTT. The translation is CASSVDGGLMNTEAFF.